The rows below give T cell receptor beta chains drawn from one sample of a study of post-analysis software for immune sequencing data. MiXCR was run by TCRdb on the PCR reads, yielding one entry per CDR3 protein. The sample yields about 820,000 distinct CDR3 sequences, around 50% seen once. The sequenced sample was blood. These receptors all come from a girl aged 5-17 years with multiple sclerosis. CDR3s include the opening cysteine and the closing phenylalanine or tryptophan. The D gene is left open where the match is weak. Clone size is stated in some rows and not others, as once, few, many or a class when expanded.

>TRBJ1-1|TRBV5-1|-|TRBD1
CASSTRTGGNTEAFF
TGCGCCAGCAGCACTCGGACAGGGGGGAACACTGAAGCTTTCTTT
>TRBJ2-3|TRBV12-3/TRBV12-4|-|TRBD2
CASSLGRGKDTQYF
TGTGCCAGCAGTTTAGGGCGGGGGAAAGATACGCAGTATTTT
>TRBJ2-7|TRBV7-2|-|TRBD2
CASSFKDGGSPSYEQYF
TGCGCCAGCAGCTTCAAGGACGGGGGGTCCCCTTCCTACGAGCAGTACTTC
>TRBJ1-2|TRBV5-1|-|-
CASSSDTQGGYTF
TGCGCCAGCAGCTCGGACACTCAGGGCGGCTACACCTTC
>TRBJ2-4|TRBV28|-|TRBD2
CASSLGLAGSQYF
TGTGCCAGCAGTCTCGGACTAGCGGGAAGTCAGTACTTC
>TRBJ2-7|TRBV15|-|TRBD1
CATSRGGTATTYEQYF
TGTGCCACCAGCAGAGGAGGGACAGCGACAACCTACGAGCAGTACTTC
>TRBJ2-7|TRBV6-5|-|-
CASSPTIRSYEQYF
TGTGCCAGCAGCCCGACTATTCGCTCCTACGAGCAGTACTTC
>TRBJ2-7|TRBV5-1|few|TRBD1
CASSSGQGAVEQYF
TGCGCCAGCAGCTCGGGACAGGGGGCTGTCGAGCAGTACTTC
>TRBJ1-4|TRBV4-2|-|-
CASSQEGQTHNEKLFF
TGTGCCAGCAGCCAAGAAGGACAGACTCATAATGAAAAACTGTTTTTT
>TRBJ2-5|TRBV20-1|-|-
CSARLDTRGRETQYF
TGCAGTGCTAGACTGGACACCCGGGGCCGAGAGACCCAGTACTTC
>TRBJ2-7|TRBV20-1|-|-
CSARGSSDYEQYF
TGCAGTGCTAGAGGTTCTAGCGACTACGAGCAGTACTTC
>TRBJ2-1|TRBV12-5|-|TRBD2
CASGLPGGLAVNNEQFF
TGTGCTAGTGGTTTGCCAGGGGGACTAGCGGTTAACAATGAGCAGTTCTTC
>TRBJ2-5|TRBV29-1|-|-
CSGRTGSRETQYF
TGCAGCGGCCGGACTGGATCGAGAGAGACCCAGTACTTC
>TRBJ2-7|TRBV7-9|once|TRBD2
CASSLSLAGVSSYEQYF
TGTGCCAGCAGCCTTTCACTAGCGGGGGTGAGCTCCTACGAGCAGTACTTC
>TRBJ2-1|TRBV18|-|-
CASSPPIAADAYNEQFF
TGTGCCAGCTCACCACCGATAGCGGCCGATGCCTACAATGAGCAGTTCTTC
>TRBJ2-1|TRBV20-1|-|-
CSASRENEQFF
TGCAGTGCTAGCAGGGAAAATGAGCAGTTCTTC
>TRBJ2-7|TRBV12-3/TRBV12-4|few|-
CASSLGIGSYEQYF
TGTGCCAGCAGTTTGGGGATAGGTTCCTACGAGCAGTACTTC
>TRBJ2-1|TRBV20-1|-|TRBD1
CSARSPGQGLDEQFF
TGCAGTGCTAGATCTCCGGGACAGGGTTTGGATGAGCAGTTCTTC
>TRBJ1-2|TRBV11-3|-|-
CASSLAAGSRGYTF
TGTGCCAGCAGCTTAGCGGCGGGCAGTAGGGGCTACACCTTC